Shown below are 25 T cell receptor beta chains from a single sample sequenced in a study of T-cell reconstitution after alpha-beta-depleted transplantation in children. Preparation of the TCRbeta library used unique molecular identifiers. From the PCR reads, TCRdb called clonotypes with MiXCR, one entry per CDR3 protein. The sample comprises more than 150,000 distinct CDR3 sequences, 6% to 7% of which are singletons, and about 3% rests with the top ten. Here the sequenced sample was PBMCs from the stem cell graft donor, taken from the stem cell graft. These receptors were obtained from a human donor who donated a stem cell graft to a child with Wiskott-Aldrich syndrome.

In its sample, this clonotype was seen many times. The CDR3 reads CASSVSAYGKNIQYF. The CDR3 region has the DNA TGTGCCAGCAGCGTAAGTGCGTATGGCAAAAACATTCAGTACTTC. V and J are TRBV9 and TRBJ2-4, with D unresolved. Germline-derived CDR1 and CDR2 are SGDLS and YYNGEE. V shed 1 base and J shed 3 bases, with 11 bases lying between them. There are 15 residues in the CDR3.

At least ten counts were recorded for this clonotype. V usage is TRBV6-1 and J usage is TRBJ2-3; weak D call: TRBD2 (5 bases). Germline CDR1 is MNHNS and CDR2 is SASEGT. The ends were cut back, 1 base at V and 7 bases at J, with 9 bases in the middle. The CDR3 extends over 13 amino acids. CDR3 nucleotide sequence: TGTGCCAGCAGTGAAGGTAGCGACCATACGCAGTATTTT. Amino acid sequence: CASSEGSDHTQYF.

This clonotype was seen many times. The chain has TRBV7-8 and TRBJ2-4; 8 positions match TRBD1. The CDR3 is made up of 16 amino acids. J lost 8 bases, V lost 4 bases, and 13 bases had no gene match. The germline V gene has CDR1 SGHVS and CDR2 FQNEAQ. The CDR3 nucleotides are TGTGCCAGCAGCTCAATAGGACAGGGAGGACGACACATTCAGTACTTC. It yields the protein CASSSIGQGGRHIQYF.

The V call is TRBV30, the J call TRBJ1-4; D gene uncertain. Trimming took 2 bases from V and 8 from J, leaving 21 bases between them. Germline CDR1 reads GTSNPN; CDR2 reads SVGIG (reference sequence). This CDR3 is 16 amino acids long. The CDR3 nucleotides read TGTGCCTGGAGTAAAACCCGGACTGCTATCGGGGAAAAACTGTTTTTT. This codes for CAWSKTRTAIGEKLFF.

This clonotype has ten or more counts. CDR3 DNA sequence: TGTGCCACCAGCACAGGTCTAGCTAGCGGGGGGTACGACAATGAGCAGTTCTTC. Translated, it gives CATSTGLASGGYDNEQFF. The V call is TRBV15, the J call TRBJ2-1, with 11 bases aligning to TRBD2. The germline gives CDR1 LNHNV, CDR2 YYDKDF (reference sequence). The J segment lost 5 bases and the V segment lost 4 bases, leaving 13 bases of the junction unmatched. The CDR3 runs 18 residues.

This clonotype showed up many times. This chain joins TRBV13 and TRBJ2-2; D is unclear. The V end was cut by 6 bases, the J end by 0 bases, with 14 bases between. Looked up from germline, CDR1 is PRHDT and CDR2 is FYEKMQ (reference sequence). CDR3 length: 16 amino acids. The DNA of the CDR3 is TGTGCCAGCAGTCCGCGTGAAGGGTCGAACACCGGGGAGCTGTTTTTT. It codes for CASSPREGSNTGELFF.

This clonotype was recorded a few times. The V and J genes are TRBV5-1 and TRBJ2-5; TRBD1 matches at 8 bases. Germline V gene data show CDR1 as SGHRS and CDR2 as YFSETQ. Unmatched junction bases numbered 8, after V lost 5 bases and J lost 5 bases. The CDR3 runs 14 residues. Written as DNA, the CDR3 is TGCGCCAGCAGTCGGCAGGGGGCTGGGGAGACCCAGTACTTC. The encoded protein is CASSRQGAGETQYF.

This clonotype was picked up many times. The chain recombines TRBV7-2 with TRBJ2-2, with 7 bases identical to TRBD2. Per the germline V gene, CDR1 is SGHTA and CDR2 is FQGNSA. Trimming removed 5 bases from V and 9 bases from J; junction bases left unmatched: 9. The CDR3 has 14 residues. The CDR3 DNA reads TGTGCCAGCAGCCTTGGGGGGGAAGGCTGGGAGCTGTTTTTT. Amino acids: CASSLGGEGWELFF.

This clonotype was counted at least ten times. The CDR3 sequence is CASSYSEQANGNTIYF. CDR3 DNA: TGTGCCAGCAGTTACTCGGAGCAGGCTAATGGAAACACCATATATTTT. This chain uses TRBV6-5 with TRBJ1-3; D not certain. The CDR3 runs 16 residues. Trimming left V 0 bases short and J 3 bases short, with 12 bases between. Germline CDR1 reads MNHEY; CDR2 reads SVGAGI.

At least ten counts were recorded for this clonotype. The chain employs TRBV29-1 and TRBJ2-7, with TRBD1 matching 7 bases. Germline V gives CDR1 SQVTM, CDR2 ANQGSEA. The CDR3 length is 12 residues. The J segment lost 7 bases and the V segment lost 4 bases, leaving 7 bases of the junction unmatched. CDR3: CSVATGRQEQYF. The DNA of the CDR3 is TGCAGCGTTGCGACAGGGCGTCAAGAGCAGTACTTC.

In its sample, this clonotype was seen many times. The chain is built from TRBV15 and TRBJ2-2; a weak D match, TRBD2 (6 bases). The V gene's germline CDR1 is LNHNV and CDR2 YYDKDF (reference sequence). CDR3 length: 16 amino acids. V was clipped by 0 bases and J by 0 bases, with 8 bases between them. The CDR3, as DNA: TGTGCCACCAGCAGAGATCCGGGGGCGAACACCGGGGAGCTGTTTTTT. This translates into CATSRDPGANTGELFF. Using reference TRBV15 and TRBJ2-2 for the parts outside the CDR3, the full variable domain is DAMVIQNPRYQVTQFGKPVTLSCSQTLNHNVMYWYQQKSSQAPKLLFHYYDKDFNNEADTPDNFQSRRPNTSFCFLDIRSPGLGDTAMYLCATSRDPGANTGELFFGEGSRLTVL.

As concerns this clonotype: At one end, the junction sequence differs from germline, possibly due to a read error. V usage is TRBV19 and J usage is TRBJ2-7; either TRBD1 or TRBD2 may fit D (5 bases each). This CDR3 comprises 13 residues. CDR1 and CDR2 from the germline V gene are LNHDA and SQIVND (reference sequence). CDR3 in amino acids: CASSIIGSGTVNF. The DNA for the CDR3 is TGTGCCAGTAGTATAATTGGCTCCGGGACGGTTAACTTC.

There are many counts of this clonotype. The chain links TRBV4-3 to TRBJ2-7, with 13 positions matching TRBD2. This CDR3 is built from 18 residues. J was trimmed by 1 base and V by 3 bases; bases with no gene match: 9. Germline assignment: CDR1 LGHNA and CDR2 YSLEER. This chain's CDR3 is CASSHHKWTSGSSYEQYF. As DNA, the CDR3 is TGCGCCAGCAGCCACCACAAATGGACTAGCGGGAGTTCCTACGAGCAGTACTTC.

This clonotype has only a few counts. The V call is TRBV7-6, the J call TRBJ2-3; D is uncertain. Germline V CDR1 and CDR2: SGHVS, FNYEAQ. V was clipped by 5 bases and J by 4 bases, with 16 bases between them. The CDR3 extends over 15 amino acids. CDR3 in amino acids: CASSRLGPIPDTQYF. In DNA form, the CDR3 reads TGTGCCAGCAGCCGCCTCGGCCCCATCCCAGATACGCAGTATTTT. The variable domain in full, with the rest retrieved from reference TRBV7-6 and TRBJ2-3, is GAGVSQSPRYKVTKRGQDVALRCDPISGHVSLYWYRQALGQGPEFLTYFNYEAQQDKSGLPNDRFSAERPEGSISTLTIQRTEQRDSAMYRCASSRLGPIPDTQYFGPGTRLTVL.

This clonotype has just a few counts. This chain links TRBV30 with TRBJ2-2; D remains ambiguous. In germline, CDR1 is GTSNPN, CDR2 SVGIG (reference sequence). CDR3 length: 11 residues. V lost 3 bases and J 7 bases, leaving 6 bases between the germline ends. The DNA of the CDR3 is TGTGCCTGGAGGGTGGACGGGGAGCTGTTTTTT. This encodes CAWRVDGELFF.

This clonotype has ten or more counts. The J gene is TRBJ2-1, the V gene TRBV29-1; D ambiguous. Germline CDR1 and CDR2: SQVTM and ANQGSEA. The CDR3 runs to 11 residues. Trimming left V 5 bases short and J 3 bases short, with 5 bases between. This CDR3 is CSVRNYNEQFF. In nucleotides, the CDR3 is TGCAGCGTTCGAAACTACAATGAGCAGTTCTTC.

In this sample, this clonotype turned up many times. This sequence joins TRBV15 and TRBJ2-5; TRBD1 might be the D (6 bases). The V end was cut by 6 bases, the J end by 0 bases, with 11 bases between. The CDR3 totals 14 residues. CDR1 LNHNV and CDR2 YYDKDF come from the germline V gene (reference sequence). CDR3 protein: CATRPGTNQETQYF. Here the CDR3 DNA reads TGTGCCACCAGGCCCGGGACAAACCAAGAGACCCAGTACTTC. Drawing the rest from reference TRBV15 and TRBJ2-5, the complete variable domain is DAMVIQNPRYQVTQFGKPVTLSCSQTLNHNVMYWYQQKSSQAPKLLFHYYDKDFNNEADTPDNFQSRRPNTSFCFLDIRSPGLGDTAMYLCATRPGTNQETQYFGPGTRLLVL.

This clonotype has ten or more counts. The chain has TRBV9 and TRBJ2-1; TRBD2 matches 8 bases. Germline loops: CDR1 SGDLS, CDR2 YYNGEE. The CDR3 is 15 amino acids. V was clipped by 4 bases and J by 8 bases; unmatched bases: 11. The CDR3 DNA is TGTGCCAGCAGCACAAGCGGGAGTGAGATCGATGAGCAGTTCTTC. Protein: CASSTSGSEIDEQFF.

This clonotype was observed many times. The CDR3 sequence: CASSLQGVTGELFF. CDR3 sequence (DNA): TGCGCCAGCAGCCTGCAGGGAGTAACCGGGGAGCTGTTTTTT. The chain uses TRBV5-1 and TRBJ2-2, with D perhaps assigned TRBD1 or TRBD2 (5 bases each). This CDR3 has 14 residues. V dropped 4 bases and J dropped 5 bases, with 12 bases sitting between them. Germline assignment: CDR1 SGHRS and CDR2 YFSETQ.

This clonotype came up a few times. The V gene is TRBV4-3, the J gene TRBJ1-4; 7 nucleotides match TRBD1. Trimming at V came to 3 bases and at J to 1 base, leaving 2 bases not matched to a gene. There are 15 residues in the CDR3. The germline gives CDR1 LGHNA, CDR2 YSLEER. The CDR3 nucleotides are TGCGCCAGCAGCCATAGACAGGGAACTAATGAAAAACTGTTTTTT. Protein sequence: CASSHRQGTNEKLFF.

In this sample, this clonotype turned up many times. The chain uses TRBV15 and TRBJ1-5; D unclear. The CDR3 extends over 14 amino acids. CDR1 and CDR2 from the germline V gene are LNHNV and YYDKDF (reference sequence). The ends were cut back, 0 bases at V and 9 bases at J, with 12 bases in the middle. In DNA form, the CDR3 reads TGTGCCACCAGCAGAGATCTAGGGAAGCCGCCCCAGCATTTT. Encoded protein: CATSRDLGKPPQHF. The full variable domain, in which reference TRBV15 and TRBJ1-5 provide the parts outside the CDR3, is DAMVIQNPRYQVTQFGKPVTLSCSQTLNHNVMYWYQQKSSQAPKLLFHYYDKDFNNEADTPDNFQSRRPNTSFCFLDIRSPGLGDTAMYLCATSRDLGKPPQHFGDGTRLSIL.

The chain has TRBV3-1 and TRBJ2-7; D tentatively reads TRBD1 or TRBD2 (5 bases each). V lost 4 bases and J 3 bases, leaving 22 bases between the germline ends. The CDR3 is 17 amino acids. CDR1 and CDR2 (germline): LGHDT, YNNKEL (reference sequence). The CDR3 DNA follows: TGTGCCAGCAGCCGCAACCCCGGGGCAGGGTCGAGCTACGAGCAGTACTTC. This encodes CASSRNPGAGSSYEQYF.

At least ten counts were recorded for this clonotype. CDR3: CASSLWGDNSPLHF. The CDR3 DNA follows: TGTGCCAGCAGTTTATGGGGGGATAATTCACCCCTCCACTTT. The chain recombines TRBV12-3 or TRBV12-4 with TRBJ1-6; maybe TRBD1 (5 bases). V gave up 2 bases and J gave up 5 bases, with 7 bases separating them. CDR3 length equals 14 residues.

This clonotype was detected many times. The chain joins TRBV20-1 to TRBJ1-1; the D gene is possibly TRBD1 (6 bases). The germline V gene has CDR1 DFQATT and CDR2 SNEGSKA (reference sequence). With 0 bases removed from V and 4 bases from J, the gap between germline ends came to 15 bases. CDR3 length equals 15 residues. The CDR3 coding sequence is TGCAGTGCTAGAGATCTCGGGCAGGGGTCCACTGAAGCTTTCTTT. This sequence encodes CSARDLGQGSTEAFF.

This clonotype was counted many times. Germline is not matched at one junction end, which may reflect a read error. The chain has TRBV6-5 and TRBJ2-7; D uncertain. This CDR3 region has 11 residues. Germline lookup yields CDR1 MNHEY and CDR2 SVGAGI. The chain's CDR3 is CASSYSDLESF. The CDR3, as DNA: TGTGCCAGCAGTTACTCGGATCTAGAGTCCTTC.